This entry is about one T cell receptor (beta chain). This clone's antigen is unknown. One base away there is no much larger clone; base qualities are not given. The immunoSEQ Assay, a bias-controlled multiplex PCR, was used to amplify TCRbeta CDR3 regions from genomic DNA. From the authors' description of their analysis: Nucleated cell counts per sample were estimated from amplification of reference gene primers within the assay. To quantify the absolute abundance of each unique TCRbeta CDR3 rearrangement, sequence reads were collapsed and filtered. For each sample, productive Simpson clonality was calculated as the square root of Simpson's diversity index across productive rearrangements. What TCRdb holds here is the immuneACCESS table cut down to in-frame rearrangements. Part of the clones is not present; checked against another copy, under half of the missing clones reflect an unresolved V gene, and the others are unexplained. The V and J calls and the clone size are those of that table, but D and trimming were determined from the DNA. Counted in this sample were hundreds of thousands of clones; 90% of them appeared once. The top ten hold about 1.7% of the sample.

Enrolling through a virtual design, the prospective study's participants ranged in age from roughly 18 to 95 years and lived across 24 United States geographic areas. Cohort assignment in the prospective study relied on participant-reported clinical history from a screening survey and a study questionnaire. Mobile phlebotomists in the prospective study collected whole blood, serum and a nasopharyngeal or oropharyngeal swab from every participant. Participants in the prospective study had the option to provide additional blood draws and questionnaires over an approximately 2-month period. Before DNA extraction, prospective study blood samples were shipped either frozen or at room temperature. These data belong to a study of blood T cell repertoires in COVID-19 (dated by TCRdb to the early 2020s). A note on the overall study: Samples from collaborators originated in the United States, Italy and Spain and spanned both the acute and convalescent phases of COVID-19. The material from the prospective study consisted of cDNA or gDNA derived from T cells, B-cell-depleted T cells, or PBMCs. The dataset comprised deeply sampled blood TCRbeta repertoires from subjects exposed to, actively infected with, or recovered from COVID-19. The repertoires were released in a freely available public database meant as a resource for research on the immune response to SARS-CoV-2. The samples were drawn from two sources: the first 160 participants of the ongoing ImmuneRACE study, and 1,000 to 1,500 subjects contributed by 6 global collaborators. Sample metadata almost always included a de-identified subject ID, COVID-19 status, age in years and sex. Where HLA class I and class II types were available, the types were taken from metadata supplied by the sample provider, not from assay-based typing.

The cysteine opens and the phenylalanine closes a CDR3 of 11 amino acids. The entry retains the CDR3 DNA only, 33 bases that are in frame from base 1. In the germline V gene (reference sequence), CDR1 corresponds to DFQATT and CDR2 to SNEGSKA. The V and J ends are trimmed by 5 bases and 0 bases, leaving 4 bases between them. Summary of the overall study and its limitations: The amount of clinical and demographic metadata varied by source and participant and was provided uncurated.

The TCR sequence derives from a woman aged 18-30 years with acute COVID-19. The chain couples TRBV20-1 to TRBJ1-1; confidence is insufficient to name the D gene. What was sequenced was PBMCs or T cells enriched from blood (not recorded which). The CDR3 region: CSAPMNTEAFF. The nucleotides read TGCAGTGCTCCTATGAACACTGAAGCTTTCTTT.